One and the same sample provided the 3 T cell receptor beta chains below, sequenced in a study of response to subunit inactivated influenza vaccine. TCRdb reprocessed the RT-PCR reads via MiXCR and lists one record per CDR3 protein. The table shows hundreds of thousands of distinct CDR3 sequences, with about 10% occurring only once. A further study also used this sample, focusing on T cells expressing NK-cell markers. That report adds: Scientists made TCR beta cDNA using 5'RACE template switching with UMIs.

The sequenced sample was PBMCs from blood, obtained on the day of vaccination. The receptors come from a man in his forties or fifties who received an inactivated influenza vaccine.

The V and J genes are TRBV6-5 and TRBJ2-1; unclear D gene. The germline V gene has CDR1 MNHEY and CDR2 SVGAGI. V was cut by 0 bases and J by 9 bases, with 12 bases left in between. The CDR3 is made up of 14 amino acids. As DNA, the CDR3 is TGTGCCAGCAGTTACTCCGGCTTAATAGGTGAGCAGTTCTTC. Residues: CASSYSGLIGEQFF.

This clonotype has just a few counts. CDR3 coding DNA: TGTGCCAGCAGCTTCATTTTCGTACACGGGGGCCCGGATACGCAGTATTTT. It yields the protein CASSFIFVHGGPDTQYF. V is TRBV7-9 and J is TRBJ2-3; D possibly uses TRBD1 or TRBD2 (6 bases each). The germline V and J ends were trimmed by 3 bases and 6 bases, with 22 bases remaining between them. The CDR3 is 17 amino acids. Germline assignment: CDR1 SEHNR and CDR2 FQNEAQ (reference sequence).

This clonotype was detected a few times. The chain has TRBV5-6 and TRBJ1-5; no definite D call. The germline gives CDR1 SGHDT, CDR2 YYEEEE. There are 13 residues in the CDR3. V was cut by 0 bases and J by 7 bases, with 8 bases left in between. CDR3 nucleotides: TGTGCCAGCAGCTTGGAACATACCCAGCCCCAGCATTTT. This gives the protein CASSLEHTQPQHF.